Presented here are 3 T cell receptor beta chains from one specimen sequenced in a study of cytomegalovirus exposure and HLA in healthy donors. It was with 60 Vbeta and 13 Jbeta primers that the PCR ran. The table came from immunoSEQ multiplex PCR; TCRdb's copy has only in-frame clones and leaves some out. The sample has 60,000 to 90,000 clones, 60% to 70% seen once. The sequencing sample was made of PBMCs. The source is a man between 35 and 55 years old in good health and CMV-seropositive.

This clone was seen a handful of times. The chain links TRBV6-6 to TRBJ2-4; 7 bases align to TRBD1. The J segment lost 0 bases and the V segment lost 5 bases, leaving 4 bases of the junction unmatched. The CDR3 spans 15 residues. Per germline, CDR1 MNHNY and CDR2 SVGAGI (reference sequence). CDR3 loop: CASSPNRGAKNIQYF. CDR3 in DNA: TGTGCCAGCAGTCCAAACAGGGGAGCCAAAAACATTCAGTACTTC.

Here the CDR3 DNA reads TGTGCCTGGAGCGCGGCCAGGGTGGGGACTGAAGCTTTCTTT. Its protein is CAWSAARVGTEAFF. The rearrangement links TRBV30 to TRBJ1-1, with D possibly matching TRBD1 (5 bases). The germline gives CDR1 GTSNPN, CDR2 SVGIG (reference sequence). The CDR3 contains 14 residues. Trimming left V 3 bases short and J 5 bases short, with 16 bases between.

This clone turned up a few times. CDR3: CASSQNRVPQETQYF. The CDR3 region has the DNA TGTGCCAGCAGCCAAAACAGGGTCCCCCAAGAGACCCAGTACTTC. The chain has TRBV27 and TRBJ2-5, with D tentatively TRBD1 (6 bases). Germline assignment: CDR1 MNHEY and CDR2 SMNVEV (reference sequence). The CDR3 is made up of 15 amino acids. V shed 6 bases and J shed 1 base, with 15 bases lying between them.